This T cell receptor beta chain derives from a study of early T cells in non-severe SARS-CoV-2 infection. TCRdb re-derived calls from the 5' RACE reads in MiXCR, one entry per CDR3 protein. In the table there are fewer than 55,000 distinct CDR3 sequences, 11% of which are singletons. Germline V gene lookup returns CDR1 SGHRS and CDR2 YFSETQ. The CDR3 runs 15 residues. V lost 3 bases and J 4 bases, leaving 14 bases between the germline ends. The chain is built from TRBV5-1 and TRBJ2-1, with D perhaps TRBD1 or TRBD2 (5 bases each). This clonotype was obtained from an adult who was a healthcare worker with PCR-confirmed SARS-CoV-2 infection or an uninfected control (not recorded which). Sequenced: whole blood. CDR3 residues: CASSSPGTGYNEQFF. The CDR3 coding sequence is TGCGCCAGCAGCTCACCCGGGACGGGGTACAATGAGCAGTTCTTC.